This T cell receptor beta chain is from a study of blood T cell repertoires in COVID-19. Study context: COVID-19 samples collected from the United States, Italy and Spain covered acute and convalescent phases.

Repertoires were generated with immunoSEQ multiplex PCR, while TCRdb's copy carries only in-frame clones and drops some. The data contain about 270,000 clones, 75% to 90% of them singletons. Participants had their cohort set by participant-reported clinical history. The germline gives CDR1 SNHLY, CDR2 FYNNEI. V shed 8 bases, J shed 7 bases, and the junction held 8 bases outside the gene matches. CDR3 length equals 14 residues. The receptor comes from a woman under 30 who had recovered from COVID-19. The sample comprised PBMCs or T cells enriched from blood (not recorded which). The chain employs TRBV2 and TRBJ1-4; 9 nucleotides align to TRBD1. The CDR3 DNA is TGTGCCAGCCGGGACAGGGAGGTTTTTGAAAAACTGTTTTTT. Its translation: CASRDREVFEKLFF.